The 9 T cell receptor beta chains listed next were all sequenced from one sample in a study of cytomegalovirus exposure and HLA in healthy donors. With 60 Vbeta and 13 Jbeta primers, the PCR was carried out. Sequenced by immunoSEQ multiplex PCR; TCRdb stores in-frame clones only, minus some. Among around 200,000 clones listed, around two thirds were seen once. Sequencing was done on a sample of PBMCs. These receptors were collected from a man aged 35-49 years in good health and CMV-seronegative.

V and J are TRBV4-1 and TRBJ2-4, with D perhaps TRBD1 (5 bases). V was clipped by 4 bases and J by 5 bases, with 15 bases between them. Looked up from germline, CDR1 is MGHRA and CDR2 is YSYEKL. The CDR3 length is 15 residues. This chain's CDR3 is CASSRGPGAQNIQYF. In DNA, the CDR3 is TGCGCCAGCAGCCGCGGACCTGGGGCCCAAAACATTCAGTACTTC.

As to this clone: The junction does not match germline at one end; this may be a read error. The chain joins TRBV7-7 to TRBJ2-5; D remains unclear. CDR3 length: 14 residues. CDR1 and CDR2 from the germline V gene are SSHAT and FNYEAQ (reference sequence). The CDR3 region has the DNA TGTGCTAGCAGCTTATCAGGCCGCCAAGAGACCCAGTACTTC. Translation gives CASSLSGRQETQYF. Looking up the rest from reference TRBV7-7 and TRBJ2-5 gives the full variable domain: GAGVSQSPRYKVTKRGQDVTLRCDPISSHATLYWYQQALGQGPEFLTYFNYEAQPDKSGLPSDRFSAERPEGSISTLTIQRTEQRDSAMYRCASSLSGRQETQYFGPGTRLLVL.

The V gene is TRBV5-4, the J gene TRBJ1-2, with D possibly matching TRBD1 (5 bases). CDR1 is SGHNT and CDR2 is YYREEE in the germline V gene (reference sequence). This CDR3 is 13 amino acids long. V was trimmed by 1 base and J by 7 bases, leaving 11 bases between them. The CDR3 reads CASSLWQGGGYTF. CDR3 coding DNA: TGTGCCAGCAGCTTGTGGCAGGGAGGTGGCTACACCTTC.

This chain links TRBV6-1 with TRBJ1-2; possibly TRBD1 for D (5 bases). With 7 bases removed from V and 7 bases from J, the gap between germline ends came to 13 bases. The CDR3 has 12 residues. Germline CDR1 is MNHNS and CDR2 is SASEGT. CDR3 protein: CASTLEGIGYTF. The CDR3 nucleotides read TGTGCCAGCACCCTGGAGGGGATTGGCTACACCTTC.

This clone was seen only once. This chain links TRBV5-1 with TRBJ2-5; tentative D call: TRBD1 (8 bases). The CDR3 has 15 amino acids. V lost 2 bases, J lost 4 bases, and 15 bases lay in between. Germline assignment: CDR1 SGHRS and CDR2 YFSETQ. The CDR3 reads CASSFPTGEGETQYF. As DNA, the CDR3 is TGCGCCAGCAGCTTCCCGACAGGGGAGGGAGAGACCCAGTACTTC.

This clone appeared a few times. The rearrangement joins TRBV19 to TRBJ1-1; a possible D gene is TRBD1 (6 bases). CDR3 size: 15 residues. V was shortened by 1 base and J by 4 bases, with 13 bases between the two germline ends. In germline, CDR1 is LNHDA, CDR2 SQIVND (reference sequence). The CDR3 here is CASSIARQGFTEAFF. As DNA, the CDR3 is TGTGCCAGTAGTATAGCCCGCCAGGGGTTCACTGAAGCTTTCTTT.

CDR3 in amino acids: CATVPGLASYEQYF. The CDR3 DNA reads TGTGCCACCGTGCCGGGACTAGCATCCTACGAGCAGTACTTC. The J gene is TRBJ2-7, the V gene TRBV7-8; 9 bases are a match to TRBD2. This CDR3 is 14 amino acids long. The V gene end was trimmed by 10 bases and the J gene end by 1 base; junction bases not matched to a gene: 8. Germline lookup yields CDR1 SGHVS and CDR2 FQNEAQ.

V is TRBV2 and J is TRBJ2-7; 10 bases agree with TRBD1. The CDR3 runs to 14 residues. V shed 6 bases and J 4 bases; nucleotides not matched to a gene: 6. Per germline, CDR1 SNHLY and CDR2 FYNNEI. The DNA for the CDR3 is TGTGCCAGCAGCGTACCGGGACAGGGGTACGAGCAGTACTTC. Translation: CASSVPGQGYEQYF.

The chain couples TRBV30 to TRBJ1-1; perhaps TRBD1 as D (5 bases). V was shortened by 2 bases and J by 4 bases, with 11 bases between the two germline ends. There are 13 residues in the CDR3. Germline CDR1 GTSNPN, CDR2 SVGIG (reference sequence). The CDR3 DNA sequence: TGTGCCTGGAGTTTCCGACAGAGCACTGAAGCTTTCTTT. Amino acids: CAWSFRQSTEAFF. The variable domain in full, with the rest retrieved from reference TRBV30 and TRBJ1-1, is SQTIHQWPATLVQPVGSPLSLECTVEGTSNPNLYWYRQAAGRGLQLLFYSVGIGQISSEVPQNLSASRPQDRQFILSSKKLLLSDSGFYLCAWSFRQSTEAFFGQGTRLTVV.